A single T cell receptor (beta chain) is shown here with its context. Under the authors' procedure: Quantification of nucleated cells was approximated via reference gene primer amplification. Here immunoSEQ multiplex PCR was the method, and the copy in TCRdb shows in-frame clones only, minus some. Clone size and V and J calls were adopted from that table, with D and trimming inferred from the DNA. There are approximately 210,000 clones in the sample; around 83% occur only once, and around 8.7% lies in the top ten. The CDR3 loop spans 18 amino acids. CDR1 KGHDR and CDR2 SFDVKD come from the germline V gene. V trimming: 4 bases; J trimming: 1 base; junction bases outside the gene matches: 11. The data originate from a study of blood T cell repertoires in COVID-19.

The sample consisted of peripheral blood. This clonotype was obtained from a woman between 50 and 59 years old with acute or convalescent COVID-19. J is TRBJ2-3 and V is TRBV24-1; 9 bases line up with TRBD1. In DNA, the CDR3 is TGTGCCACCAGTGAGCATACCCCGGGGGACAGGGGCACAGATACGCAGTATTTT. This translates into CATSEHTPGDRGTDTQYF.